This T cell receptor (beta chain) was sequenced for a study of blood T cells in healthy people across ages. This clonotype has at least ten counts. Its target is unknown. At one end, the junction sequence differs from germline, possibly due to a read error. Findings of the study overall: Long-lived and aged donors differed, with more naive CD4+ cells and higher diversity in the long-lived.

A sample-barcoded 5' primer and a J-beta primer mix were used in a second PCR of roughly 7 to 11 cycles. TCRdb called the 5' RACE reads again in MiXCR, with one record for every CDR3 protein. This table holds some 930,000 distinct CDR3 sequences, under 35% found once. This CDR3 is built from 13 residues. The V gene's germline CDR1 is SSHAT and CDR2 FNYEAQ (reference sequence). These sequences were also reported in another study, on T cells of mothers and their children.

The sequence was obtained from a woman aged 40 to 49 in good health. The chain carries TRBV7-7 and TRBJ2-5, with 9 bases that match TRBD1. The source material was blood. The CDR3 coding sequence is TGTGCTAGCAGCGGGGACAGGGAGGAGACCCAGTACTTC. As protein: CASSGDREETQYF.